The present entry profiles one T cell receptor beta chain with its context. Only in-frame clones appear in the TCRdb table, and some are missing; sequencing was by immunoSEQ multiplex PCR. The data contain over 35,000 clones, about 89% of them singletons. With V trimmed by 0 bases and J by 9 bases, 8 bases remained unmatched. The CDR3 has 15 residues. The germline CDR1 and CDR2 sequences are SGHRS and YFSETQ. This entry belongs to a study of T cell changes during pregnancy in multiple sclerosis. Sequencing used CD4+ T cells from peripheral blood mononuclear cells, obtained in the third trimester of pregnancy. The chain links TRBV5-1 to TRBJ2-2; 7 bases agree with TRBD1. The source of this sequence is a female donor in good health, enrolled as a control in a pregnancy study. CDR3 sequence: CASSLGGTDHRELFF. The CDR3 DNA follows: TGCGCCAGCAGCTTGGGAGGGACAGACCACCGGGAGCTGTTTTTT.